The 23 T cell receptor beta chains below were found in one sample sequenced in a study of T-cell reconstitution after alpha-beta-depleted transplantation in children. Regarding the study as a whole: T-cell numbers and diversity one year post-transplant derived largely from freshly generated T cells.

Preparation of the TCRbeta library involved a method that used unique molecular identifiers. In TCRdb, the PCR reads were re-called with MiXCR into one record per CDR3 protein. The sample includes around 300,000 distinct CDR3 sequences, over 7.5% seen only once; the top ten take around 10%. For these receptors, no antigen is known. The sample consisted of peripheral blood, taken 360 days after TCRalphabeta/CD19-depleted stem cell transplant. All receptors come from a female patient younger than 10 who had a stem cell transplant for Fanconi anemia, so the T cells may come from the graft donor.

This clonotype was observed a few times. This rearrangement joins TRBV27 to TRBJ2-7, with 7 bases matching TRBD2. In germline, CDR1 is MNHEY, CDR2 SMNVEV (reference sequence). V was clipped by 4 bases and J by 0 bases; unmatched bases: 3. CDR3 length equals 14 residues. The CDR3 spells CASSSTSDSYEQYF. The CDR3 DNA reads as TGTGCCAGCAGTTCTACTAGCGACTCCTACGAGCAGTACTTC.

This clonotype showed up many times. The genes are TRBV5-1 and TRBJ2-7; 12 bases are a match to TRBD2. Germline V gene sequence: CDR1 SGHRS, CDR2 YFSETQ. The CDR3 is 17 residues long. V was clipped by 4 bases and J by 0 bases; unmatched bases: 8. CDR3 nucleotide sequence: TGCGCCAGCAGCCCTACTAGCGGGGGGATGAGCTCCTACGAGCAGTACTTC. This gives the protein CASSPTSGGMSSYEQYF.

This chain joins TRBV4-3 and TRBJ2-2; 8 positions agree with TRBD2. The CDR3 extends over 18 amino acids. V was clipped by 0 bases and J by 1 base; unmatched bases: 7. Per germline, CDR1 LGHNA and CDR2 YSLEER. The CDR3 bases are TGCGCCAGCAGCCAAGATCAGCCGGGGGGGTGGAACACCGGGGAGCTGTTTTTT. It yields the protein CASSQDQPGGWNTGELFF.

This clonotype was found a few times. The chain combines TRBV27 with TRBJ2-1; 7 positions match TRBD1. With 6 bases clipped from V and 6 bases from J, the junction kept 5 bases outside the gene matches. Germline-derived CDR1 and CDR2 are MNHEY and SMNVEV (reference sequence). The CDR3 has 13 amino acids. The CDR3 protein is CASSYTGVNEQFF. CDR3 DNA: TGTGCCAGCAGCTATACAGGGGTCAATGAGCAGTTCTTC.

This sequence joins TRBV7-9 and TRBJ2-2; no firm D call. The CDR3 is made up of 13 amino acids. Germline CDR1 is SEHNR and CDR2 is FQNEAQ (reference sequence). V was shortened by 5 bases and J by 6 bases, with 10 bases between the two germline ends. The CDR3: CASSPGGSGELFF. Written as DNA, the CDR3 is TGTGCCAGCAGCCCCGGTGGGTCCGGGGAGCTGTTTTTT.

This clonotype was seen many times. This CDR3 reads CASNTDPSTDTQYF. CDR3 coding DNA: TGTGCCAGCAACACGGATCCCAGCACAGATACGCAGTATTTT. The chain couples TRBV5-5 to TRBJ2-3; the D is unclear. This CDR3 spans 14 amino acids. CDR1 is SGHKS and CDR2 is YYEKEE in the germline V gene (reference sequence). V was trimmed by 6 bases and J by 0 bases, leaving 11 bases between them.

The chain employs TRBV6-5 and TRBJ2-1; a possible D gene is TRBD1 (7 bases). The V and J ends lost 0 bases and 8 bases respectively, with 17 bases between them. The CDR3 is made up of 16 amino acids. From germline, CDR1 is MNHEY and CDR2 SVGAGI. Here the CDR3 DNA reads TGTGCCAGCAGTTACTCGGGCAGGGGGGATTGGGATGAGCAGTTCTTC. Amino acid sequence: CASSYSGRGDWDEQFF.

The chain carries TRBV11-2 and TRBJ2-2; 10 bases are a match to TRBD2. The trim removed 2 bases at V and 4 bases at J, leaving 4 bases unmatched. CDR3 length: 16 residues. Germline CDR1 is SGHAT and CDR2 is FQNNGV. The CDR3 region is CASSLIAGGPTGELFF. CDR3 nucleotide sequence: TGTGCCAGCAGCTTAATAGCGGGAGGTCCCACCGGGGAGCTGTTTTTT.

This clonotype has just a few counts. The genes are TRBV2 and TRBJ1-2; D is unresolved. Germline V gene data show CDR1 as SNHLY and CDR2 as FYNNEI. The CDR3 has 12 residues. The V end lost 3 bases, the J end lost 1 base, and 3 bases lay between the germline ends. CDR3 DNA sequence: TGTGCCAGCAGTGATCATAACTATGGCTACACCTTC. Translating it yields CASSDHNYGYTF.

This clonotype came up many times. The rearrangement uses TRBV29-1 and TRBJ2-1; D is tentatively TRBD1 or TRBD2 (5 bases each). CDR1 SQVTM and CDR2 ANQGSEA come from the germline V gene. V was shortened by 5 bases and J by 3 bases, with 11 bases between the two germline ends. The CDR3 totals 13 residues. The CDR3 is CSVRQGDYNEQFF. CDR3 coding DNA: TGCAGCGTTCGGCAGGGAGACTACAATGAGCAGTTCTTC.

This clonotype was found many times. The rearrangement uses TRBV20-1 and TRBJ2-1; 10 nucleotides line up with TRBD2. The CDR3 runs 14 residues. The trim removed 1 base at V and 9 bases at J, leaving 6 bases unmatched. Germline values: CDR1 DFQATT, CDR2 SNEGSKA (reference sequence). In DNA, the CDR3 is TGCAGTGCTAGAGGGGCTAGCGGGAGCACTGAGCAGTTCTTC. Protein product: CSARGASGSTEQFF.

This clonotype was observed a handful of times. The chain couples TRBV7-2 to TRBJ1-4; D call uncertain. The CDR3 has 15 residues. With 0 bases removed from V and 3 bases from J, the gap between germline ends came to 8 bases. CDR1 SGHTA and CDR2 FQGNSA come from the germline V gene. DNA for the CDR3: TGTGCCAGCAGCTTAGCGGCTTTAGCTAATGAAAAACTGTTTTTT. Protein: CASSLAALANEKLFF.

The chain uses TRBV4-2 and TRBJ2-1; D not resolved. CDR3 length equals 19 residues. CDR1 and CDR2 (germline): LGHNA, YNFKEQ. Trimming shortened V by 1 base and J by 4 bases, and 23 bases separated the two germline ends. This CDR3 is CASSQVIGASVALYNEQFF. The CDR3 DNA sequence: TGTGCCAGCAGCCAAGTGATAGGTGCATCCGTCGCGCTATACAATGAGCAGTTCTTC.

In its sample, this clonotype was seen many times. The CDR3 loop reads CASSVDPGQGTYEQYF. The CDR3 DNA reads TGTGCCAGCAGCGTAGACCCGGGACAGGGGACCTACGAGCAGTACTTC. The chain carries TRBV9 and TRBJ2-7; TRBD1 agrees at 10 bases. The CDR3 contains 16 residues. The J segment lost 2 bases and the V segment lost 0 bases, leaving 5 bases of the junction unmatched. Germline V gene sequence: CDR1 SGDLS, CDR2 YYNGEE.

This chain links TRBV5-1 with TRBJ1-3; no firm D call. The CDR3 is made up of 17 amino acids. V lost 3 bases, J lost 0 bases, and 16 bases lay in between. Per germline, CDR1 SGHRS and CDR2 YFSETQ. CDR3 loop: CASSYGDSRNSGNTIYF. In nucleotides, the CDR3 is TGCGCCAGCAGCTACGGGGATTCAAGAAACTCTGGAAACACCATATATTTT.

This clonotype was counted a few times. V is TRBV10-3 and J is TRBJ1-2; D is possibly TRBD1 (5 bases). The CDR3 is 14 residues long. Trimming left V 7 bases short and J 2 bases short, with 14 bases between. Germline V CDR1 and CDR2: ENHRY, SYGVKD. The CDR3 DNA reads TGTGCCATCAACAAAAACGGGGGGAACTATGGCTACACCTTC. Its protein is CAINKNGGNYGYTF.

This clonotype was recorded many times. The rearrangement uses TRBV27 and TRBJ2-2; TRBD1 might be the D (5 bases). Germline CDR1 reads MNHEY; CDR2 reads SMNVEV (reference sequence). The CDR3 length is 15 residues. V lost 3 bases and J lost 7, with 15 bases in between. The CDR3 sequence: CASSLGQVDYGELFF. CDR3 nucleotide sequence: TGTGCCAGCAGTTTGGGGCAGGTTGATTACGGGGAGCTGTTTTTT.

At least ten counts were recorded for this clonotype. The genes are TRBV20-1 and TRBJ2-7; D may be TRBD2 (7 bases). Deletions cut 5 bases from V and 2 bases from J, with 19 bases between. CDR1 is DFQATT and CDR2 is SNEGSKA in the germline V gene (reference sequence). The CDR3 is made up of 15 amino acids. CDR3: CSAELAGAVTYEQYV. The CDR3 DNA is TGCAGTGCTGAGCTGGCGGGGGCTGTTACCTACGAGCAGTACGTC.

This clonotype was found many times. The J gene is TRBJ2-5, the V gene TRBV7-8; TRBD1 matches 8 bases. The V segment lost 5 bases and the J segment 5 bases; nucleotides outside the gene matches: 10. The CDR3 runs 15 residues. CDR1 and CDR2 (germline): SGHVS, FQNEAQ. CDR3 sequence: CASSTHRDRMETQYF. Here the CDR3 DNA reads TGTGCCAGCAGCACTCACAGGGACAGGATGGAGACCCAGTACTTC. The entire variable domain, with the rest obtained from reference TRBV7-8 and TRBJ2-5, is as follows: GAGVSQSPRYKVAKRGQDVALRCDPISGHVSLFWYQQALGQGPEFLTYFQNEAQLDKSGLPSDRFFAERPEGSVSTLKIQRTQQEDSAVYLCASSTHRDRMETQYFGPGTRLLVL.

In DNA form, the CDR3 reads TGCAGTGCTCCGACAGGGGCCTCTGGAAACACCATATATTTT. Its translation: CSAPTGASGNTIYF. The V call is TRBV20-1, the J call TRBJ1-3; the match to TRBD1 covers 8 bases. This CDR3 is built from 14 residues. Per germline, CDR1 DFQATT and CDR2 SNEGSKA (reference sequence). V dropped 5 bases and J dropped 0; count of bases not matched to a gene: 3.

The chain joins TRBV27 to TRBJ2-1; 12 nucleotides agree with TRBD2. V trimming: 8 bases; J trimming: 7 bases; junction bases outside the gene matches: 12. Looked up from germline, CDR1 is MNHEY and CDR2 is SMNVEV (reference sequence). This CDR3 spans 16 amino acids. This CDR3 is CASSLLAGGAWNEQFF. The CDR3 DNA is TGTGCCAGCTCCCTCCTAGCGGGGGGGGCTTGGAATGAGCAGTTCTTC.

Only a few counts were recorded for this clonotype. The J gene is TRBJ1-5, the V gene TRBV2; a weak D match, TRBD1 (6 bases). V was cut by 6 bases and J by 9 bases, with 12 bases left in between. This CDR3 has 12 residues. Germline V gene lookup returns CDR1 SNHLY and CDR2 FYNNEI. The CDR3 region has the DNA TGTGCCAGCAGAAGGGGGGACACGCCCCAGCATTTT. Translating it yields CASRRGDTPQHF.

This clonotype was seen repeatedly, ten times or more. The gene calls are TRBV7-2 and TRBJ1-1; no clear D. The V gene's germline CDR1 is SGHTA and CDR2 FQGNSA. The CDR3 totals 14 residues. The V gene lost 5 bases and the J gene lost 7 bases, with 17 bases spanning the gap. The CDR3 spells CASSPRFLLREAFF. The CDR3 nucleotides are TGTGCCAGCAGCCCCCGTTTCTTGCTTCGTGAAGCTTTCTTT.